The text below deals with one T cell receptor beta chain. The data were obtained in a study of T cell changes during pregnancy in multiple sclerosis. Germline CDR1 SGHTA, CDR2 FQGNSA. With 3 bases clipped from V and 3 bases from J, the junction kept 6 bases outside the gene matches. The CDR3 sequence is 15 residues long. The table came from immunoSEQ multiplex PCR; TCRdb's copy has only in-frame clones and leaves some out. This sample has roughly 52,000 clones, with 90% to 95% found just once. The clonotype comes from a female donor with multiple sclerosis, enrolled in a pregnancy study. Sequencing used CD8+ T cells from peripheral blood mononuclear cells, obtained in the third trimester of pregnancy. J is TRBJ2-3 and V is TRBV7-2; 7 bases map to TRBD2. The CDR3 DNA reads as TGTGCCAGCAGCTTGGGAGCGGGGCGGACAGATACGCAGTATTTT. This translates into CASSLGAGRTDTQYF.